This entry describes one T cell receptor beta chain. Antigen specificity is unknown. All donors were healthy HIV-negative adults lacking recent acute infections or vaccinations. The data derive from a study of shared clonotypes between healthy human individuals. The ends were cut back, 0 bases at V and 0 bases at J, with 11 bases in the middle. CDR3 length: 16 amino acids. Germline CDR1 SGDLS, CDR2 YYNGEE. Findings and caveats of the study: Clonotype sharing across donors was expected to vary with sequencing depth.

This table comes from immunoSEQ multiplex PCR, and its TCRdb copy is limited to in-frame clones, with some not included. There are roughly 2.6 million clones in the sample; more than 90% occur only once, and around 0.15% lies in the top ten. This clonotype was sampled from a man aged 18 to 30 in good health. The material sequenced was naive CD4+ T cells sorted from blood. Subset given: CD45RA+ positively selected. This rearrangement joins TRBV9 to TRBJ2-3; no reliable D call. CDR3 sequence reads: CASSVAGSVSTDTQYF. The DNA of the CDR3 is TGTGCCAGCAGCGTAGCTGGAAGTGTCAGCACAGATACGCAGTATTTT.